This T cell receptor beta chain was obtained from a study of OX40 agonist ivuxolimab in advanced cancers. About the investigation overall: The costimulatory receptor OX40 (CD134) was targeted by ivuxolimab, a fully human IgG2 agonistic monoclonal antibody. Partial responses occurred in three dose-escalation patients, of whom one had hepatocellular carcinoma and two had cutaneous melanoma. The paper covers the monotherapy dose-escalation part of the phase I ivuxolimab trial, which included N ≈ 52 patients. Peripheral TCRbeta sequencing aimed to test whether ivuxolimab altered TCR sequence diversity and caused clonal T-cell expansion. In the dose-escalation cohort, 82.7% of patients were male, and the mean age was approximately 60 years, with a range of 23 to 79. Of the approximately 50 dose-escalation patients, hepatocellular carcinoma was present in around 20, melanoma in around 15, renal cell carcinoma in 9 and head and neck cancer in 9. Patients were allowed to have had prior anti-PD-1, anti-PD-L1 or anti-CTLA-4 therapy, and around 37% of the dose-escalation patients had previously received checkpoint inhibitors. Intravenous ivuxolimab was administered to patients every 2 weeks at six dose levels: 0.01, 0.1, 0.3, 1.5, 3 and 10 mg/kg.

As for this clone: Its recognized antigen is unknown. No much larger clonotype is one base removed from it; base qualities were not supplied.

Genomic DNA was extracted from sorted cells for sequencing of the TCRbeta CDR3 region. The immunoSEQ Assay was used for sequencing of TCRbeta CDR3 regions. TCRdb took over this immuneACCESS table, retaining in-frame rearrangements with V and J assigned. Such tables are incomplete; in checked studies, under half of the missing clones stem from an unresolved V gene, and the remainder is unexplained. The sample table shows about 27,000 clones, and more than 75% are seen once. The ten largest account for about 19% of the sample. The trial excluded patients who had a history of autoimmune disease or who were on systemic immunosuppression. In every dose cohort, peripheral blood was drawn for TCR sequencing at baseline, cycle 4 day 1, and cycle 7 day 1. The samples were drawn from a first-in-human, open-label, multicenter phase I dose-escalation trial of ivuxolimab. Adults with locally advanced or metastatic melanoma, renal cell, hepatocellular, or head and neck squamous cell carcinoma were enrolled in the trial. Before TCR sequencing, CD4+ and CD8+ T cells were separately sorted from peripheral blood.

CDR1 and CDR2 are read off the germline V gene (reference sequence) as GTSNPN and SVGIG. CDR3 length: 10 amino acids, cysteine to phenylalanine. Only the CDR3 portion is preserved as DNA: 30 bases, with reading frame beginning at the first base. V gives up 5 bases and J gives up 5 bases, and the segment between their germline ends measures 6 bases. The study at large found these results: In the 0.1-3.0 mg/kg groups, partial responders had among the lowest normalized peripheral clonal expansion, particularly in CD8+ T cells. On average, CD8+ T cells showed more expanded clones than CD4+ T cells after ivuxolimab. Antigen specificity was not determined for the clonally expanded peripheral T cells. Low levels of normalized T-cell clonal expansion were also seen in some patients who did not respond. At doses of 0.1 to 3.0 mg/kg, clonal expansion of both CD4+ and CD8+ blood T cells was observed from baseline to week 6.

Sequences were derived from CD4+ or CD8+ T cells sorted from blood, sampled in a trial of the OX40 agonist ivuxolimab. The chain is encoded by TRBV30 joined to TRBJ2-5; a tentative D match to TRBD2 spans 6 bases. This receptor was identified in an adult with an advanced solid tumor such as melanoma, head and neck, liver or kidney cancer. The DNA sequence is as follows: TGTGCCTGGGGGGGGGAGACCCAGTACTTC. Its amino acids are CAWGGETQYF. The full variable domain, with segments outside the CDR3 supplied by the reference TRBV30 and TRBJ2-5 proteins, appears as SQTIHQWPATLVQPVGSPLSLECTVEGTSNPNLYWYRQAAGRGLQLLFYSVGIGQISSEVPQNLSASRPQDRQFILSSKKLLLSDSGFYLCAWGGETQYFGPGTRLLVL.